This entry concerns a single T cell receptor (beta chain). This record belongs to a study of T-cell memory formation after mild COVID-19. CDR3 length: 14 residues. V was trimmed by 3 bases and J by 7 bases, leaving 13 bases between them. CDR1 is LGHDT and CDR2 is YNNKEL in the germline V gene (reference sequence). A single record per CDR3 protein comes from TCRdb applying MiXCR to the 5' RACE reads. The table records 300,000 to 400,000 distinct CDR3 sequences, 10% to 15% of them present only once. The receptor comes from a man aged 18 to 30 who had mild COVID-19 (a few samples of this study predate the infection). Cell type and time point are not known. The genes are TRBV3-1 and TRBJ1-5, with D possibly matching TRBD1 (5 bases). Source material: PBMCs or a T cell subset sorted from them (not recorded which). CDR3 bases: TGTGCCAGCAGCCACGGGACTGGAGGGCAGCCCCAGCATTTT. This sequence encodes CASSHGTGGQPQHF.